This passage covers 24 T cell receptor beta chains from one sample sequenced in a study of blood T cells in healthy people across ages. Using a J-beta primer mix together with a sample-barcoded 5' primer, a second PCR was run for roughly 7 to 12 cycles. Via MiXCR, TCRdb re-called the 5' RACE reads, giving one row per CDR3 protein. The table shows around 1,500,000 distinct CDR3 sequences, with roughly 45% occurring only once. The sample consisted of blood. These TCRs come from a woman aged 18 to 35 in good health.

The table lists this clonotype with a count of one. A read error may account for a junction end that differs from germline. V usage is TRBV6-1 and J usage is TRBJ2-1; the D gene is possibly TRBD2 (6 bases). The CDR3 runs to 13 residues. Germline CDR1 MNHNS, CDR2 SASEGT. The CDR3 spells CAGSENRRQEGFF. CDR3 nucleotides: TGTGCCGGCAGTGAAAATCGAAGGCAGGAGGGGTTCTTC.

J is TRBJ1-2 and V is TRBV4-2; D might be TRBD1 (5 bases). The CDR3 is 16 amino acids. Looked up from germline, CDR1 is LGHNA and CDR2 is YNFKEQ. V was clipped by 0 bases and J by 5 bases, with 16 bases between them. CDR3 loop: CASSQDSVGGGYGYTF. Written as DNA, the CDR3 is TGTGCCAGCAGCCAAGATTCGGTCGGGGGGGGTTATGGCTACACCTTC.

There are a few counts of this clonotype. The rearrangement uses TRBV12-3 or TRBV12-4 and TRBJ2-3; a weak D match, TRBD2 (6 bases). This CDR3 has 17 amino acids. V dropped 3 bases and J dropped 2 bases, with 18 bases sitting between them. CDR3 in amino acids: CASSFSWGDVITDTQYF. The CDR3 nucleotides read TGTGCCAGCAGTTTCAGTTGGGGGGACGTAATCACAGATACGCAGTATTTT.

This clonotype has just one count. CDR3 in amino acids: CASRAGSTYEQYF. In DNA form, the CDR3 reads TGTGCCAGCAGGGCGGGCAGTACCTACGAGCAGTACTTC. J is TRBJ2-5 and V is TRBV6-5, with D tentatively TRBD2 (5 bases). The J call may be mistaken, given a closer DNA end match to TRBJ2-7. CDR3 length equals 13 residues. Germline V gives CDR1 MNHEY, CDR2 SVGAGI.

The V call is TRBV6-1, the J call TRBJ2-5; D is unresolved. CDR3 length: 14 amino acids. CDR1 MNHNS and CDR2 SASEGT come from the germline V gene. V shed 6 bases and J shed 2 bases, with 13 bases lying between them. The CDR3 spells CASRERVIQETQYF. CDR3 DNA: TGTGCCAGCAGGGAACGGGTGATACAAGAGACCCAGTACTTC.

The rearrangement uses TRBV5-1 and TRBJ2-4; TRBD1 aligns across 7 bases. Gene TRBJ2-7 matches the end of the DNA better, so the J call may be wrong. Germline assignment: CDR1 SGHRS and CDR2 YFSETQ. This CDR3 region has 15 residues. DNA of the CDR3: TGCGCCAGCAGCTTGGAGGTGACAGGGTCCCACGAGCAGTACTTC. Encoded protein: CASSLEVTGSHEQYF.

This clonotype was detected a few times. V and J are TRBV20-1 and TRBJ1-1; D may be TRBD1 (6 bases). V was trimmed by 6 bases and J by 1 base, leaving 21 bases between them. The length of the CDR3 is 16 residues. Germline CDR1 is DFQATT and CDR2 is SNEGSKA (reference sequence). The CDR3, as DNA: TGCAGTGCCCGGGGAACAGGGCTCGTTCGGAACACTGAAGCTTTCTTT. Amino acids: CSARGTGLVRNTEAFF.

The DNA of the CDR3 is TGTGCCAGCAGCTTAGGTTCTAGCGGGTTAATCTACGAGCAGTACTTC. Translation gives CASSLGSSGLIYEQYF. The rearrangement joins TRBV7-6 to TRBJ2-7; 8 nucleotides match TRBD2. The CDR3 totals 16 residues. From germline, CDR1 is SGHVS and CDR2 FNYEAQ. V trimming: 1 base; J trimming: 3 bases; junction bases outside the gene matches: 8.

The genes are TRBV4-2 and TRBJ2-6; D is ambiguous. Germline CDR1 reads LGHNA; CDR2 reads YNFKEQ. The CDR3 is made up of 19 amino acids. V dropped 1 base and J dropped 4 bases, with 20 bases sitting between them. CDR3 coding DNA: TGTGCCAGCAGCCAAGGTTCCGTCGACACTCTACCCGGGGCCAACGTCCTGACTTTC. The encoded protein is CASSQGSVDTLPGANVLTF.

The chain employs TRBV7-8 and TRBJ2-3; 15 nucleotides match TRBD2. The trim removed 4 bases at V and 4 bases at J, leaving 3 bases unmatched. The CDR3 extends over 16 amino acids. Germline-derived CDR1 and CDR2 are SGHVS and FQNEAQ. CDR3 in amino acids: CASSSRTSGRADTQYF. The CDR3 DNA sequence: TGTGCCAGCAGCTCGAGGACTAGCGGGAGGGCAGATACGCAGTATTTT.

V usage is TRBV20-1 and J usage is TRBJ2-7, with 8 positions matching TRBD2. This CDR3 region has 13 residues. The germline V gene encodes CDR1 DFQATT and CDR2 SNEGSKA (reference sequence). J lost 1 base, V lost 5 bases, and 4 bases had no gene match. CDR3 loop: CSADAGGSYEQYF. For the CDR3, the DNA is TGCAGTGCTGACGCGGGGGGTTCCTACGAGCAGTACTTC.

Note on this clonotype: A much bigger clone sits one base away, suggesting this may be a read error. The J gene is TRBJ2-3, the V gene TRBV3-1, with D hard to call. The CDR3 consists of 14 residues. Trimming removed 0 bases at V and 4 bases at J, with 8 bases between. Germline V gene lookup returns CDR1 LGHDT and CDR2 YNNKEL (reference sequence). CDR3 protein: CASSQERVADTQYF. The CDR3 DNA follows: TGTGCCAGCAGCCAAGAAAGGGTGGCAGATACGCAGTATTTT.

The gene calls are TRBV2 and TRBJ2-3, with 11 bases matching TRBD2. Trimming at V came to 8 bases and at J to 6 bases, leaving 13 bases not matched to a gene. The germline V gene encodes CDR1 SNHLY and CDR2 FYNNEI. The CDR3 is 16 residues long. The CDR3 DNA reads TGTGCCAGCCGATGGTCTAGCGGGGGGTTCTCCGATACGCAGTATTTT. Translated, it gives CASRWSSGGFSDTQYF.

The chain has TRBV4-1 and TRBJ2-5, with D perhaps given as TRBD1 or TRBD2 (5 bases each). Germline V gene data show CDR1 as MGHRA and CDR2 as YSYEKL. Trimming shortened V by 0 bases and J by 11 bases, and 19 bases separated the two germline ends. The CDR3 extends over 15 amino acids. The CDR3 here is CASSQEVRDLNEQYF. The CDR3 coding sequence is TGCGCCAGCAGCCAAGAGGTTCGGGACCTCAATGAGCAGTACTTC.

The rearrangement links TRBV10-3 to TRBJ1-1; no clear D. The germline gives CDR1 ENHRY, CDR2 SYGVKD. V was pared by 4 bases and J by 4 bases, with 10 bases between. This CDR3 is built from 13 residues. The CDR3 spells CAISALIGTEAFF. CDR3 DNA: TGTGCCATCAGTGCCCTAATCGGCACTGAAGCTTTCTTT.

This clonotype showed up just a few times. This chain links TRBV7-2 with TRBJ2-5; D ambiguous. This CDR3 contains 15 residues. Looked up from germline, CDR1 is SGHTA and CDR2 is FQGNSA. V lost 1 base and J 5 bases, leaving 14 bases between the germline ends. CDR3 nucleotide sequence: TGTGCCAGCAGCTTAGGGTCGAGTATCTTTGAGACCCAGTACTTC. Amino acids: CASSLGSSIFETQYF.

This clonotype turned up a few times. The CDR3 sequence is CASSPPGTTYNEQFF. DNA of the CDR3: TGTGCCAGCAGCCCTCCCGGGACTACCTACAATGAGCAGTTCTTC. The chain uses TRBV12-3 or TRBV12-4 and TRBJ2-1, with 7 bases lining up with TRBD2. After removal of 6 bases from V and 2 bases from J, the junction contained 7 bases not matched to a gene. The CDR3 extends over 15 amino acids.

This chain connects TRBV4-1 to TRBJ2-1, with 16 bases identical to TRBD2. The CDR3 loop spans 21 amino acids. Germline V lookup: CDR1 MGHRA, CDR2 YSYEKL. The V segment lost 0 bases and the J segment 9 bases; nucleotides outside the gene matches: 17. CDR3 coding DNA: TGCGCCAGCAGCCAAGATCCGGGACTAGCGGGAGGGCCACCCCGGAGGACTGAGCAGTTCTTC. Its protein product is CASSQDPGLAGGPPRRTEQFF.

This clonotype was observed a few times. Here the CDR3 DNA reads TGCGCCAGCAGCCGAGACTCGGGCGAGCAGTACTTC. Protein sequence: CASSRDSGEQYF. This rearrangement joins TRBV4-1 to TRBJ2-7; D not resolved. V was shortened by 4 bases and J by 6 bases, with 10 bases between the two germline ends. Germline CDR1 and CDR2: MGHRA and YSYEKL. The CDR3 has 12 amino acids.

V usage is TRBV25-1 and J usage is TRBJ1-2; TRBD1 agrees at 8 bases. Looked up from germline, CDR1 is MGHDK and CDR2 is SYGVNS. V shed 2 bases, J shed 8 bases, and the junction held 7 bases outside the gene matches. This CDR3 contains 14 residues. The DNA for the CDR3 is TGTGCCAGCAGTGAACAGGGGGCCCTGGGAGGCTACACCTTC. This codes for CASSEQGALGGYTF.

The rearrangement uses TRBV28 and TRBJ2-3; possible D gene TRBD1, 5 bases. CDR1 is MDHEN, CDR2 SYDVKM, per germline. The CDR3 spans 15 residues. Between the trimmed V and J ends, which lost 6 bases and 6 bases, there was a span of 19 bases. The chain's CDR3 is CASSPPGPLMDTQYF. CDR3 DNA: TGTGCCAGCAGCCCCCCAGGGCCTTTGATGGATACGCAGTATTTT.

This clonotype turned up a few times. The V and J genes are TRBV6-2 or TRBV6-3 and TRBJ2-3; D could derive from TRBD1 or TRBD2 (5 bases each). The CDR3 loop spans 14 amino acids. Trimming took 5 bases from V and 3 from J, leaving 12 bases between them. Germline values: CDR1 MNHEY, CDR2 SVGEGT. The CDR3: CASSTGTKTDTQYF. The CDR3 bases are TGTGCCAGCAGTACCGGGACCAAAACAGATACGCAGTATTTT.

This chain joins TRBV29-1 and TRBJ1-2, with D tentatively TRBD1 (5 bases). V dropped 4 bases and J dropped 4 bases, with 16 bases sitting between them. This CDR3 has 14 amino acids. Looked up from germline, CDR1 is SQVTM and CDR2 is ANQGSEA. CDR3 sequence reads: CSVALQGQGYGYTF. In DNA, the CDR3 is TGCAGCGTTGCGTTGCAGGGCCAGGGCTATGGCTACACCTTC.

The rearrangement links TRBV15 to TRBJ1-6, with 8 bases fitting TRBD1. CDR3 length equals 16 residues. V lost 0 bases to trimming and J lost 7 bases; unmatched junction nucleotides: 5. Germline loops: CDR1 LNHNV, CDR2 YYDKDF (reference sequence). For the CDR3, the DNA is TGTGCCACCAGCAGAGAGGAACAGGGGGTAAATTCACCCCTCCACTTT. This sequence encodes CATSREEQGVNSPLHF.